This TCR beta chain was identified in a study of cytomegalovirus exposure and HLA in healthy donors. The overall study: Researchers found that 81% of 300 to 450 genotyped donors fell within the Caucasian-associated ancestry cluster. Notes on the study in general: The Asian-associated ancestry cluster reportedly had fewer N-insertions than the roughly 700-donor mean in a later analysis.

As concerns this clone: Its antigen is not identified.

The PCR made use of 60 Vbeta and 13 Jbeta primers. Assay: immunoSEQ multiplex PCR; the TCRdb copy retains only in-frame clones and omits some. The table records 150,000 or so clones, almost 80% of them present only once. V lost 9 bases to trimming and J lost 2 bases, with 15 bases between them. Looked up from germline, CDR1 is SNHLY and CDR2 is FYNNEI. CDR3 length: 14 residues. The chain couples TRBV2 to TRBJ2-3; tentative D call: TRBD2 (7 bases). The sequence came from a man aged 45-65 years in good health and CMV-seropositive. Input material: PBMCs. The CDR3 DNA sequence: TGTGCCAGTCAGGAGGGGGGGTACACAGATACGCAGTATTTT. This encodes CASQEGGYTDTQYF. The variable domain in full, with the rest retrieved from reference TRBV2 and TRBJ2-3, is EPEVTQTPSHQVTQMGQEVILRCVPISNHLYFYWYRQILGQKVEFLVSFYNNEISEKSEIFDDQFSVERPDGSNFTLKIRSTKLEDSAMYFCASQEGGYTDTQYFGPGTRLTVL.